These 23 T cell receptor beta chains came from one sample sequenced in a study of T cell responses to AZD1222 COVID-19 vaccine. Sequencing used immunoSEQ multiplex PCR; TCRdb keeps in-frame clones, though not all of them. The sample has approximately 150,000 clones, approximately 90% seen once. Sequencing was performed on peripheral blood, taken 28 days after the second AZD1222 dose. These receptors all stem from an adult who received the AZD1222 COVID-19 vaccine.

This chain joins TRBV27 and TRBJ2-2; 10 bases fit TRBD2. V trimming: 4 bases; J trimming: 7 bases; junction bases outside the gene matches: 6. Looked up from germline, CDR1 is MNHEY and CDR2 is SMNVEV (reference sequence). The CDR3 sequence is 15 residues long. The CDR3 DNA is TGTGCCAGCAGTTGGACTAGCGGACGCCACGGGGAGCTGTTTTTT. It encodes CASSWTSGRHGELFF.

This chain joins TRBV6-5 and TRBJ2-5; 10 bases map to TRBD2. The trim removed 0 bases at V and 9 bases at J, leaving 7 bases unmatched. Germline lookup yields CDR1 MNHEY and CDR2 SVGAGI. The CDR3 consists of 15 residues. CDR3 in amino acids: CASSYSNPSGGPQYF. The CDR3 bases are TGTGCCAGCAGTTACTCGAATCCTAGCGGGGGACCCCAGTACTTC.

This chain joins TRBV19 and TRBJ1-3; D not resolved. The CDR3 runs 15 residues. Trimming took off 6 bases at V and 0 bases at J, with 12 bases between the two ends. Germline CDR1 and CDR2: LNHDA and SQIVND (reference sequence). The CDR3 reads CASSLDRYSGNTIYF. The CDR3 DNA reads TGTGCCAGTAGCCTCGACCGCTACTCTGGAAACACCATATATTTT.

The CDR3 nucleotides are TGTGCCAGCAGCCAAGTAGGCGGGAGGGCCGCAACGCAGTATTTT. Protein: CASSQVGGRAATQYF. V is TRBV3-1 (or the pseudogene TRBV3-2) and J is TRBJ2-3; TRBD2 matches at 9 bases. The CDR3 extends over 15 amino acids. Losses at the gene ends were 1 base for V and 9 bases for J; bases not matched to a gene: 8. Per germline, CDR1 LGHDT and CDR2 YNNKEL (reference sequence).

This clone was seen more than once but under ten times. The V gene is TRBV25-1, the J gene TRBJ1-3; D perhaps matches TRBD1 (6 bases). Trimming removed 5 bases from V and 4 bases from J, with 12 bases in between. The CDR3 sequence is 14 residues long. CDR1 and CDR2 (germline): MGHDK, SYGVNS. CDR3 region: CASSSGTLGNTIYF. Written as DNA, the CDR3 is TGTGCCAGCAGTTCCGGGACATTAGGAAACACCATATATTTT.

This clone was picked up a small number of times. This rearrangement joins TRBV19 to TRBJ1-5; 7 bases map to TRBD1. Germline V gene sequence: CDR1 LNHDA, CDR2 SQIVND (reference sequence). The CDR3 covers 15 residues. With V trimmed by 3 bases and J by 2 bases, 4 bases remained unmatched. As DNA, the CDR3 is TGTGCCAGTAGTATTAACAGGGGTGGCAATCAGCCCCAGCATTTT. Its translation: CASSINRGGNQPQHF.

The DNA for the CDR3 is TGTGCCAGCAGCTTGTCCAGCGTTCACTCTGGGGCCAACGTCCTGACTTTC. Residues: CASSLSSVHSGANVLTF. This chain connects TRBV13 to TRBJ2-6; D not resolved. CDR3 size: 17 residues. Germline CDR1 PRHDT, CDR2 FYEKMQ (reference sequence). Trimming removed 3 bases at V and 0 bases at J, with 12 bases between.

The genes are TRBV30 and TRBJ1-1; the D gene is possibly TRBD1 (6 bases). Germline V gene lookup returns CDR1 GTSNPN and CDR2 SVGIG (reference sequence). The CDR3 covers 12 residues. Trimming stripped 5 bases from V and 0 bases from J, with 7 bases between. CDR3 nucleotide sequence: TGTGCCTGGGGACAGATGAACACTGAAGCTTTCTTT. Translated: CAWGQMNTEAFF.

The V gene is TRBV14, the J gene TRBJ2-2, with D unresolved. V shed 3 bases and J shed 4 bases, with 6 bases lying between them. CDR1 SGHDN and CDR2 FVKESK come from the germline V gene. This CDR3 spans 13 amino acids. The CDR3 sequence: CASSHDITGELFF. In nucleotides, the CDR3 is TGTGCCAGCAGCCACGACATCACCGGGGAGCTGTTTTTT.

The table lists this clone with a few counts. This chain uses TRBV5-1 with TRBJ2-3; D is unresolved. Trimming took 6 bases from V and 3 from J, leaving 14 bases between them. Germline V gives CDR1 SGHRS, CDR2 YFSETQ. The length of the CDR3 is 14 residues. DNA of the CDR3: TGCGCCAGCATTGGCCACCCCGGAACAGATACGCAGTATTTT. Amino acids: CASIGHPGTDTQYF.

This chain uses TRBV12-3 or TRBV12-4 with TRBJ1-2; D perhaps matches TRBD1 (6 bases). This CDR3 has 13 amino acids. V lost 6 bases and J lost 8, with 16 bases in between. CDR3 loop: CASSQRGERGYTF. The CDR3 bases are TGTGCCAGCAGCCAAAGGGGGGAGAGGGGCTACACCTTC.

This clone appeared once. The chain employs TRBV5-1 and TRBJ2-2; D may be TRBD1 (6 bases). This CDR3 contains 14 residues. Trimming removed 4 bases at V and 5 bases at J, with 12 bases between. Germline CDR1 and CDR2: SGHRS and YFSETQ. CDR3 sequence reads: CASSLPQGTGELFF. The CDR3 coding sequence is TGCGCCAGCAGCCTCCCACAGGGAACCGGGGAGCTGTTTTTT.

The chain employs TRBV30 and TRBJ1-5, with D perhaps matching TRBD1 (5 bases). CDR1 is GTSNPN and CDR2 is SVGIG in the germline V gene (reference sequence). Between the trimmed V and J ends, which lost 5 bases and 0 bases, there was a span of 14 bases. CDR3 length: 15 amino acids. CDR3 nucleotide sequence: TGTGCCTGGGGGGACGGCTCCTTTAGCAATCAGCCCCAGCATTTT. Translating gives CAWGDGSFSNQPQHF.

The gene calls are TRBV11-3 and TRBJ2-2, with 9 nucleotides matching TRBD1. Germline CDR1 and CDR2: SGHNT and YENEEA. CDR3 length: 15 residues. Germline trimming cut 5 bases from V and 7 bases from J; bases unmatched to any gene: 8. As DNA, the CDR3 is TGTGCCAGCAGCCCCGGGACAGGGCATGACGGGGAGCTGTTTTTT. Its translation: CASSPGTGHDGELFF.

The chain links TRBV11-2 to TRBJ2-7; 9 bases line up with TRBD2. The germline V gene encodes CDR1 SGHAT and CDR2 FQNNGV. CDR3 size: 14 residues. V was pared by 5 bases and J by 3 bases, with 5 bases of the junction left unmatched. The CDR3 bases are TGTGCCAGCAGCCCGGGACTAGCCTACTACGAGCAGTACTTC. It encodes CASSPGLAYYEQYF.

This clone was recorded only once. The V and J genes are TRBV20-1 and TRBJ1-1, with D unresolved. This CDR3 is built from 11 residues. Trimming pared 6 bases from V and 1 base from J, leaving 6 bases between. The germline gives CDR1 DFQATT, CDR2 SNEGSKA (reference sequence). The CDR3 sequence: CSAPSNTEAFF. In DNA, the CDR3 is TGCAGTGCCCCTTCGAACACTGAAGCTTTCTTT.

This chain joins TRBV27 and TRBJ2-7, with D tentatively TRBD1 (5 bases). V gave up 6 bases and J gave up 5 bases, with 14 bases separating them. The V gene's germline CDR1 is MNHEY and CDR2 SMNVEV (reference sequence). The CDR3 runs 13 residues. Here the CDR3 reads CASSEGRAHEQYF. The CDR3 nucleotides are TGTGCCAGCAGCGAAGGCAGGGCCCACGAGCAGTACTTC.

The V gene is TRBV30, the J gene TRBJ1-4; 9 bases line up with TRBD1. Germline V lookup: CDR1 GTSNPN, CDR2 SVGIG (reference sequence). This CDR3 has 14 amino acids. V was clipped by 0 bases and J by 7 bases; unmatched bases: 3. The CDR3 nucleotides read TGTGCCTGGAGTGTTAGGACAGGGGCTGAAAAACTGTTTTTT. Translating it yields CAWSVRTGAEKLFF.

The chain is built from TRBV27 and TRBJ2-1; unclear D gene. The CDR3 totals 14 residues. The germline V and J ends were trimmed by 1 base and 7 bases, with 11 bases remaining between them. Germline V gene sequence: CDR1 MNHEY, CDR2 SMNVEV (reference sequence). In DNA, the CDR3 is TGTGCCAGCAGTTTATTGGCCTACTATAATGAGCAGTTCTTC. This sequence encodes CASSLLAYYNEQFF.

The chain combines TRBV2 with TRBJ1-5; the D is unclear. CDR3 length: 13 residues. Per germline, CDR1 SNHLY and CDR2 FYNNEI. Trimming shortened V by 4 bases and J by 5 bases, and 9 bases separated the two germline ends. CDR3 nucleotides: TGTGCCAGCAGTGGGAGCCTTTATCAGCCCCAGCATTTT. Amino acid sequence: CASSGSLYQPQHF.

The chain couples TRBV6-1 to TRBJ1-4; D unclear. Germline lookup yields CDR1 MNHNS and CDR2 SASEGT. Trimming stripped 2 bases from V and 8 bases from J, with 12 bases between. The CDR3 spans 14 residues. The CDR3 region has the DNA TGTGCCAGCAGTGAATTTCGGACGCAGGAAAAACTGTTTTTT. Translating it yields CASSEFRTQEKLFF.

The genes are TRBV6-6 and TRBJ2-5; no reliable D call. The CDR3 runs to 13 residues. V was pared by 2 bases and J by 1 base, with 5 bases between. Per germline, CDR1 MNHNY and CDR2 SVGAGI (reference sequence). The DNA for the CDR3 is TGTGCCAGCAGTTACAGATCCCAAGAGACCCAGTACTTC. It encodes CASSYRSQETQYF.

V usage is TRBV5-1 and J usage is TRBJ2-1; 15 nucleotides align to TRBD2. Germline CDR1 reads SGHRS; CDR2 reads YFSETQ. This CDR3 is 17 amino acids long. V dropped 0 bases and J dropped 5; count of bases not matched to a gene: 3. CDR3 loop: CASSLEGLAGGDNEQFF. In DNA form, the CDR3 reads TGCGCCAGCAGCTTGGAGGGACTAGCGGGAGGAGACAATGAGCAGTTCTTC.